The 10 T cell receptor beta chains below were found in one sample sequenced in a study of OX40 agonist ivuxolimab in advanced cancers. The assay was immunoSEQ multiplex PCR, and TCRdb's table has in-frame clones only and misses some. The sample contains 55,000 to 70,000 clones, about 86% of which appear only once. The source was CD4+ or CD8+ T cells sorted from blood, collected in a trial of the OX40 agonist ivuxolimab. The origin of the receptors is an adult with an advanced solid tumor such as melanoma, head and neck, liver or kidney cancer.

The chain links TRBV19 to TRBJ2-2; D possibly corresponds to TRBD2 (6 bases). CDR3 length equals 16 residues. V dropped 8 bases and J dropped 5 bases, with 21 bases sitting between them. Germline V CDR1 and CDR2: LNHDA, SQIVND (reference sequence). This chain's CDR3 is CASSLRTGVSTGELFF. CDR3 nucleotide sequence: TGTGCCAGTTCCCTCAGGACGGGGGTCAGTACCGGGGAGCTGTTTTTT.

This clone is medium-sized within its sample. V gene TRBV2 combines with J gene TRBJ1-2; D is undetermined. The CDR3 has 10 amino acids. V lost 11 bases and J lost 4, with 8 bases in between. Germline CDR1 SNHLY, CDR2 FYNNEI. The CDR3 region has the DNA TGTGCCGACGAAGGCTATGGCTACACCTTC. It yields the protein CADEGYGYTF.

CDR3 region: CASSRDSTDTQYF. For the CDR3, the DNA is TGTGCCAGCAGCAGGGATAGCACAGATACGCAGTATTTT. V and J are TRBV28 and TRBJ2-3; weak D call: TRBD1 (5 bases). Germline V gene lookup returns CDR1 MDHEN and CDR2 SYDVKM. Trimming removed 6 bases at V and 0 bases at J, with 7 bases between. This CDR3 contains 13 residues. Full variable domain (remainder filled in from reference TRBV28 and TRBJ2-3): DVKVTQSSRYLVKRTGEKVFLECVQDMDHENMFWYRQDPGLGLRLIYFSYDVKMKEKGDIPEGYSVSREKKERFSLILESASTNQTSMYLCASSRDSTDTQYFGPGTRLTVL.

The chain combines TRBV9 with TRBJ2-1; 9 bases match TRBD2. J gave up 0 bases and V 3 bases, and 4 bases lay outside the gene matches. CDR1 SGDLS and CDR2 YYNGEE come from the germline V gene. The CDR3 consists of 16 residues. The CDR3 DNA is TGTGCCAGCAGCGGAAAACTAGCGGGCTCCTACAATGAGCAGTTCTTC. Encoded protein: CASSGKLAGSYNEQFF.

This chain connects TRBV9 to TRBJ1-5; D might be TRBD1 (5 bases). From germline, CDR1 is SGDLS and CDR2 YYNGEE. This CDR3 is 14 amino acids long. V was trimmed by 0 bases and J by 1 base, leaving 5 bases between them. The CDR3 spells CASSVGQSNQPQHF. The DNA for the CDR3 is TGTGCCAGCAGCGTAGGACAGAGCAATCAGCCCCAGCATTTT.

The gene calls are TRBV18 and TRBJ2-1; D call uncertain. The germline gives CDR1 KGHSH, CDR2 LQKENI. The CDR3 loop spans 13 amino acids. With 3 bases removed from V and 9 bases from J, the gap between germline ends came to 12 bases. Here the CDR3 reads CASSPSAVGEQFF. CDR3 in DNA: TGTGCCAGCTCACCTTCTGCGGTGGGTGAGCAGTTCTTC.

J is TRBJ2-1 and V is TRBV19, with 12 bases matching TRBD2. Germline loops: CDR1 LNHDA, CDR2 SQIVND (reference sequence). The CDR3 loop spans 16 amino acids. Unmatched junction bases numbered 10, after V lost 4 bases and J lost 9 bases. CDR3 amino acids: CASSRPTSGSFFEQFF. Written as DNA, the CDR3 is TGTGCCAGTAGTAGGCCGACTAGCGGGAGTTTTTTTGAGCAGTTCTTC.

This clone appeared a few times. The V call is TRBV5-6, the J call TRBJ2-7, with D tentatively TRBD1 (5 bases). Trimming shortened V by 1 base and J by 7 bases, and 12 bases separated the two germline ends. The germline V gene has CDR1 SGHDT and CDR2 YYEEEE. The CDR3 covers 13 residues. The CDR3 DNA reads TGTGCCAGCAGCTTGTTCAGGGTAAGGGAGCAGTACTTC. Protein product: CASSLFRVREQYF.

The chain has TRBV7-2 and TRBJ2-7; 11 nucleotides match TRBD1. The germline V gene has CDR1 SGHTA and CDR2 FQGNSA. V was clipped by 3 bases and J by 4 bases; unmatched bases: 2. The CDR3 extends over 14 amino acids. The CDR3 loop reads CASSLGQGGYEQYF. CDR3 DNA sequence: TGTGCCAGCAGCTTGGGACAGGGGGGTTACGAGCAGTACTTC.

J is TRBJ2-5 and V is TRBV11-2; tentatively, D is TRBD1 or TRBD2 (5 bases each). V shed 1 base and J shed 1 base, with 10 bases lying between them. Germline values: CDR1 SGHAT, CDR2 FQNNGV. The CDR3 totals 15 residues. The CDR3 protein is CASSLGPGLQETQYF. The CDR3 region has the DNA TGTGCCAGCAGCTTAGGTCCGGGGCTCCAAGAGACCCAGTACTTC.